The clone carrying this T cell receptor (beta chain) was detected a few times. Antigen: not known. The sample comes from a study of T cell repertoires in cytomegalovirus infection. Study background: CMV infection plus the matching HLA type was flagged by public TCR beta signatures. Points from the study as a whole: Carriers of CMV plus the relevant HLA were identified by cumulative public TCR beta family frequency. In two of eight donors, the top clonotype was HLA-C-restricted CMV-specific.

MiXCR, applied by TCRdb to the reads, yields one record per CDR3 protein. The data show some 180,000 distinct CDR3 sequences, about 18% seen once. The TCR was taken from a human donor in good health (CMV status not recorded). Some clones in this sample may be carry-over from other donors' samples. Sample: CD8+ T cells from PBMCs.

The CDR3 reads CASSQGGHYEQYF. CDR3 DNA: TGTGCCAGCAGCCAGGGGGGGCACTACGAGCAGTACTTC. V gene TRBV14 combines with J gene TRBJ2-7, with a possible D match to TRBD2 (7 bases). Trimming pared 3 bases from V and 3 bases from J, leaving 9 bases between. The CDR3 loop spans 13 amino acids. From germline, CDR1 is SGHDN and CDR2 FVKESK.